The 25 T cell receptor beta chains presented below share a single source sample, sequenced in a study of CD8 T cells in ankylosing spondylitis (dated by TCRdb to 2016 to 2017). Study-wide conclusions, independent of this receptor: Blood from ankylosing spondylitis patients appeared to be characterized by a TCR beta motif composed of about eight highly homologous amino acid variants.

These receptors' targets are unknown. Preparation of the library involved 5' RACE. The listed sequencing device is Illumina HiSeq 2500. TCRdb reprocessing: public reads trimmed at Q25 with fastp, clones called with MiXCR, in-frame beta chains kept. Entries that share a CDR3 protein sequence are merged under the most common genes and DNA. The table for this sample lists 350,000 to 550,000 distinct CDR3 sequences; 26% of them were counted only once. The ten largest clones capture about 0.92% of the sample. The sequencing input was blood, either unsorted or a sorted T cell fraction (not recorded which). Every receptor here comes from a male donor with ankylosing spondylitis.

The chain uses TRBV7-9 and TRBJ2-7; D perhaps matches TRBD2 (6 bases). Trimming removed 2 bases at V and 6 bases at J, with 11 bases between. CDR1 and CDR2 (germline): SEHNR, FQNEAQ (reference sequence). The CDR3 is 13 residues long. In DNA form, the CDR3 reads TGTGCCAGCAGCTTATCCGGGACTCGCGAGCAGTACTTC. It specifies CASSLSGTREQYF.

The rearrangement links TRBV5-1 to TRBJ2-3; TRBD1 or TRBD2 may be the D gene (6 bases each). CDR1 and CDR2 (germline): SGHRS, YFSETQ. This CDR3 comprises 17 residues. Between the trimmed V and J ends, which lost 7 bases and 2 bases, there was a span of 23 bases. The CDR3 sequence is CASVWGRGLPYTDTQYF. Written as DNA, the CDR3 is TGCGCCAGCGTCTGGGGCAGGGGACTTCCATACACAGATACGCAGTATTTT.

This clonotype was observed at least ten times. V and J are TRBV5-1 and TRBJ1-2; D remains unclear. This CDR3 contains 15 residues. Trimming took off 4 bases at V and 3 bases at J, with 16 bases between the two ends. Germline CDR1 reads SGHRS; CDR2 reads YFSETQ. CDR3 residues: CASSISGTEDYGYTF. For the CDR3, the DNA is TGCGCCAGCAGCATAAGCGGCACAGAGGACTATGGCTACACCTTC.

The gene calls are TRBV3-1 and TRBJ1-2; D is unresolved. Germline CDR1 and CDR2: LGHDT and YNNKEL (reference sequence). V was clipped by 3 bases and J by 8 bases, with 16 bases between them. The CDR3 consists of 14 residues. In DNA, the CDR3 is TGTGCCAGCAGCCACCCGACCGGAGGAAGGGGCTACACCTTC. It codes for CASSHPTGGRGYTF.

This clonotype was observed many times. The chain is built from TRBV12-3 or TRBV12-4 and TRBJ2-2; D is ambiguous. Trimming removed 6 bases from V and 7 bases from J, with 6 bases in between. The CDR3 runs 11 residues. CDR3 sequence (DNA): TGTGCCAGCAGCCAAATCGGGGAGCTGTTTTTT. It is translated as CASSQIGELFF.

The CDR3 DNA reads TGCAGTGCAGAGGGGGGCCGGGGGCGAGAGACCCAGTACTTC. This encodes CSAEGGRGRETQYF. The chain links TRBV20-1 to TRBJ2-5, with D perhaps matching TRBD1 or TRBD2 (6 bases each). The CDR3 has 14 amino acids. V was shortened by 6 bases and J by 4 bases, with 18 bases between the two germline ends. Germline V gene data show CDR1 as DFQATT and CDR2 as SNEGSKA (reference sequence).

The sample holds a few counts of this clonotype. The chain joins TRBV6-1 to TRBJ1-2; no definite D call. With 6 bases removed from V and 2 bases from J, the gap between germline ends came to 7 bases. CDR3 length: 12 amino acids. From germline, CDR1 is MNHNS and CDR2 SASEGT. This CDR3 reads CASSPRNYGYTF. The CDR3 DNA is TGTGCCAGCAGCCCCAGGAACTATGGCTACACCTTC.

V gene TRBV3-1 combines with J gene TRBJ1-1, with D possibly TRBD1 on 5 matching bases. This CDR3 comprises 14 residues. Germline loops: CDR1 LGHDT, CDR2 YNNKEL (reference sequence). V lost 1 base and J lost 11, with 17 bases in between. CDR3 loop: CASSQGGGNGLAFF. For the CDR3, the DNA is TGTGCCAGCAGCCAAGGGGGGGGGAATGGTTTGGCTTTCTTT.

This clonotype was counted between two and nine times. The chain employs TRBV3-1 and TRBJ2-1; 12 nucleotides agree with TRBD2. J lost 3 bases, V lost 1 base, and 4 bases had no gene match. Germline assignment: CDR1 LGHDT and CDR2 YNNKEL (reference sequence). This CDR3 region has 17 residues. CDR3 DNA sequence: TGTGCCAGCAGCCAAGGACCGGGACTAGCGGGCTACAATGAGCAGTTCTTC. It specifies CASSQGPGLAGYNEQFF.

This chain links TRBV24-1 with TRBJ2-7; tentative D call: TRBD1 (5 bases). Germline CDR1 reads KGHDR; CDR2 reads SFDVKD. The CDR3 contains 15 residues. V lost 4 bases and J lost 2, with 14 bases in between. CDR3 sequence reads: CATSDPTQGTYEQYF. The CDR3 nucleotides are TGTGCCACCAGTGACCCGACCCAGGGAACCTACGAGCAGTACTTC.

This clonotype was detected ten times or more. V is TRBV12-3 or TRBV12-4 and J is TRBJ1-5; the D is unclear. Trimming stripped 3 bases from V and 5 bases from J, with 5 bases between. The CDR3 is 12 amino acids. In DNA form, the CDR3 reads TGTGCCAGCAGTTTCCCGGATCAGCCCCAGCATTTT. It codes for CASSFPDQPQHF.

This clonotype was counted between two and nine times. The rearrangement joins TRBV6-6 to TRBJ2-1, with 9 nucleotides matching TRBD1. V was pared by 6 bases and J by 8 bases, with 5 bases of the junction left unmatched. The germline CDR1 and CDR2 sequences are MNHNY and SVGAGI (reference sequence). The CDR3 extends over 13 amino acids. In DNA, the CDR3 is TGTGCCAGCAGAGACACAGGGGGCGATGAGCAGTTCTTC. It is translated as CASRDTGGDEQFF.

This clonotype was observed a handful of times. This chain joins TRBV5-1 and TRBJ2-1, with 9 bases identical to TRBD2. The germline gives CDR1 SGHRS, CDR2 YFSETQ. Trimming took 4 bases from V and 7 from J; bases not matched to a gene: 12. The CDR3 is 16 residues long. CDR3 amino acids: CASSVGLTSGRNEQFF. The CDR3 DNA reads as TGCGCCAGCAGCGTTGGGTTGACTAGCGGTAGGAATGAGCAGTTCTTC.

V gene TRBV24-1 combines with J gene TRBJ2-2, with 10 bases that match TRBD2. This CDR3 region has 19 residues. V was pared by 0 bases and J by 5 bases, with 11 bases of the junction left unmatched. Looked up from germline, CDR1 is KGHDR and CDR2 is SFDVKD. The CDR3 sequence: CATSDLGLAGDEGTGELFF. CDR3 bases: TGTGCCACCAGTGATTTGGGGCTAGCGGGAGACGAGGGTACCGGGGAGCTGTTTTTT.

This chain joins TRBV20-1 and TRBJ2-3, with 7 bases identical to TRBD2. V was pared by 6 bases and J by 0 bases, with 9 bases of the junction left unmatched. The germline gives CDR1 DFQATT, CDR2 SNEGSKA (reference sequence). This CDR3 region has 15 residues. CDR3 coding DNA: TGCAGTGCCCTCGGACTAGATTCTAGCACAGATACGCAGTATTTT. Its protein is CSALGLDSSTDTQYF.

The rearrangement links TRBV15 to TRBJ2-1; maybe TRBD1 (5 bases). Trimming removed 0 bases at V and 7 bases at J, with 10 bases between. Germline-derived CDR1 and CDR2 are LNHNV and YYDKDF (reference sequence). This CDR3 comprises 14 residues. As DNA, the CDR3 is TGTGCCACCAGCAGAGATCAGGGCCGTAATGAGCAGTTCTTC. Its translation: CATSRDQGRNEQFF. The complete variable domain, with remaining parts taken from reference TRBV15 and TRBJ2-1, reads DAMVIQNPRYQVTQFGKPVTLSCSQTLNHNVMYWYQQKSSQAPKLLFHYYDKDFNNEADTPDNFQSRRPNTSFCFLDIRSPGLGDTAMYLCATSRDQGRNEQFFGPGTRLTVL.

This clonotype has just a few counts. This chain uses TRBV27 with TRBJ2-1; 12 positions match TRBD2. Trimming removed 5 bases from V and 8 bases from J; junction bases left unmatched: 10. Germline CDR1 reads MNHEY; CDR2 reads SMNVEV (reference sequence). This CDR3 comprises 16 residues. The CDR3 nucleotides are TGTGCCAGCAGTCCAACTAGCGGGAGGCCGCCCGATGAGCAGTTCTTC. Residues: CASSPTSGRPPDEQFF.

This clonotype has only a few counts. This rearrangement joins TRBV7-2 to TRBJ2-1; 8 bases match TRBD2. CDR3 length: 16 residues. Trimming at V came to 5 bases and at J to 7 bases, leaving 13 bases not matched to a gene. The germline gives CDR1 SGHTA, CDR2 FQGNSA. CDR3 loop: CASSLFGSGRRNEQFF. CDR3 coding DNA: TGTGCCAGCAGCCTCTTCGGGAGCGGGAGAAGGAATGAGCAGTTCTTC.

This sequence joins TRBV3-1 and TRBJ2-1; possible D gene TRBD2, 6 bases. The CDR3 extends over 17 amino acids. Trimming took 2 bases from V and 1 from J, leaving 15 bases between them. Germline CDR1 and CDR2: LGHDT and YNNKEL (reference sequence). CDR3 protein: CASSQSTGDGSYNEQFF. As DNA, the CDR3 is TGTGCCAGCAGCCAATCAACGGGAGACGGGTCCTACAATGAGCAGTTCTTC.

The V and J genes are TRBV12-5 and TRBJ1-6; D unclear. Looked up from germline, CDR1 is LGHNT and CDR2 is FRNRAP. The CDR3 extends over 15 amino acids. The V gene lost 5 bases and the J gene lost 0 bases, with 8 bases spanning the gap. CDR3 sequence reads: CASGDKSSYNSPLHF. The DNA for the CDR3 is TGTGCTAGTGGTGACAAGAGCTCCTATAATTCACCCCTCCACTTT. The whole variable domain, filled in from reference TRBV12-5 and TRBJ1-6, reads DARVTQTPRHKVTEMGQEVTMRCQPILGHNTVFWYRQTMMQGLELLAYFRNRAPLDDSGMPKDRFSAEMPDATLATLKIQPSEPRDSAVYFCASGDKSSYNSPLHFGNGTRLTVT.

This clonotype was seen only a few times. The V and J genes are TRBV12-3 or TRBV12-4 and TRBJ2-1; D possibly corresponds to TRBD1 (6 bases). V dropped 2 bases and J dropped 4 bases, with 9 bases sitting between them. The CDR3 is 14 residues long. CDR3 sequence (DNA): TGTGCCAGCAGTTTAAAGGGACAATACAATGAGCAGTTCTTC. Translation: CASSLKGQYNEQFF.

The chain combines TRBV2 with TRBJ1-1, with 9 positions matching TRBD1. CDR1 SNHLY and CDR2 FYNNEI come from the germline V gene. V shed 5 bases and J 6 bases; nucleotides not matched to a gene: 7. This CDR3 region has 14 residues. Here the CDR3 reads CASSRDRDRPEAFF. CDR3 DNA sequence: TGTGCCAGCAGTCGGGACAGGGATAGGCCTGAAGCTTTCTTT.

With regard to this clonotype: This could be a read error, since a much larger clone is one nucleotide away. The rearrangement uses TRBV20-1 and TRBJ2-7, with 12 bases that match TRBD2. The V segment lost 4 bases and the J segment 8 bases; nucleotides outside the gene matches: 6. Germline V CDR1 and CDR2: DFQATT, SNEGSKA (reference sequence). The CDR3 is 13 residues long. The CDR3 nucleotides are TGCAGTGCTACCGGGACTAGCGGGTACCAGCAGTACTTC. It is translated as CSATGTSGYQQYF.

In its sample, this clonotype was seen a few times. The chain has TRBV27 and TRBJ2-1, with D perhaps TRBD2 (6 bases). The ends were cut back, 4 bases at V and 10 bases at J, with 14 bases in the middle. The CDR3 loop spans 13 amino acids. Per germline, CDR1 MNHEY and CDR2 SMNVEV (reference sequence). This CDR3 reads CASSSSRSGEQFF. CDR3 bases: TGTGCCAGCAGTTCCTCCCGAAGCGGGGAGCAGTTCTTC.

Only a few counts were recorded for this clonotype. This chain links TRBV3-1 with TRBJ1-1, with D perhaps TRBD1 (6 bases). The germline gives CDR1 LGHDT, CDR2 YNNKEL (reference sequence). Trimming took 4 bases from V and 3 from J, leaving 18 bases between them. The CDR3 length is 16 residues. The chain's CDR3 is CASSPRSHRADTEAFF. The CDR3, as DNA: TGTGCCAGCAGCCCCCGGAGTCACAGGGCGGACACTGAAGCTTTCTTT.